These T cell receptor beta chains were read from a single sample in a study of T-cell reconstitution after alpha-beta-depleted transplantation in children. TCRdb reprocessed the PCR reads via MiXCR and lists one record per CDR3 protein. There are roughly 310,000 distinct CDR3 sequences in the sample; 23% occur only once, and 9.5% to 12% lies in the top ten. The specimen comprised PBMCs, mostly from graft donor cells, sampled 180 days after TCRalphabeta/CD19-depleted stem cell transplant. The receptors were sampled from a male patient between 10 and 17 years old who had a stem cell transplant for acute lymphoblastic leukemia, so the T cells may come from the graft donor. Both conserved end residues are part of each CDR3. D genes are given only for firm matches. Size is stated for part of the rows, as once, few or many counts, or as a class when the clone is expanded.

size	V	D	J	DNA	CDR3
few	TRBV12-3/TRBV12-4	TRBD2	TRBJ2-7	TGTGCCAGCAGTTCCCGAACTAGCGGGGGGTCCTACGAGCAGTACTTC	CASSSRTSGGSYEQYF
few	TRBV5-1	-	TRBJ2-5	TGCGCCAGCAGCTTTGAGGGAACCCGCCTGAAGACCCAGTACTTC	CASSFEGTRLKTQYF
few	TRBV24-1	TRBD2	TRBJ2-2	TGTGCCACCAGTGAGACGGGAGGGCCGAACACCGGGGAGCTGTTTTTT	CATSETGGPNTGELFF
few	TRBV11-1	TRBD2	TRBJ2-1	TGTGCCAGCAGCTTGTACCTACGGGGGAGGGGCTCCTACAATGAGCAGTTCTTC	CASSLYLRGRGSYNEQFF
-	TRBV6-1	-	TRBJ2-7	TGTGCCAGCAGTGAAGGATGGGGTGGGAGCTACGAGCAGTACTTC	CASSEGWGGSYEQYF
few	TRBV29-1	-	TRBJ2-5	TGCAGCGTTGTTCGAGGGCCAGAGACCCAGTACTTC	CSVVRGPETQYF
-	TRBV4-1	-	TRBJ2-7	TGCGCCAGCAGACACGGACTTCTAGTCGGATACGAGCAGTACTTC	CASRHGLLVGYEQYF
few	TRBV12-3/TRBV12-4	-	TRBJ2-3	TGTGCTACAAAAGACGGGTCGGATACGCAGTATTTT	CATKDGSDTQYF
-	TRBV9	TRBD2	TRBJ2-1	TGTGCCAGCAGCGATCTAGCGGGAGAGCAGTTCTTC	CASSDLAGEQFF
-	TRBV25-1	-	TRBJ2-5	TGTGCCAGCAGTGAATGGTCCCCCAGGGAAGAGACCCAGTACTTC	CASSEWSPREETQYF
-	TRBV21-1	-	TRBJ2-2	TGTGCCAGCAGCAAAGGGTCGGGACGAACCGGGGAGCTGTTTTTT	CASSKGSGRTGELFF
-	TRBV3-1	-	TRBJ1-2	TGTGCCAGCAGACAGAACTATGGCTACACCTTC	CASRQNYGYTF
few	TRBV10-1	-	TRBJ2-7	TGCGCCAGCAGTAGGCTACCTGGGAACGAGCAGTACTTC	CASSRLPGNEQYF
few	TRBV6-2/TRBV6-3	-	TRBJ1-4	TGTGCCAGCAGAACAGGGTCATCTAATGAAAAACTGTTTTTT	CASRTGSSNEKLFF
-	TRBV20-1	TRBD2	TRBJ2-1	TGCAGTGCTAGGTTAGCGGGAGTGAGGAATGAGCAGTTCTTC	CSARLAGVRNEQFF
few	TRBV20-1	-	TRBJ2-2	TGCAGTGCCCTCCTAGTGAGGGAGCTGTTTTTT	CSALLVRELFF
few	TRBV4-1	-	TRBJ2-2	TGCGCCAGCAGCCCTCGAGGAGACCCAAACACCGGGGAGCTGTTTTTT	CASSPRGDPNTGELFF
-	TRBV5-1	TRBD1	TRBJ1-1	TGCGCCAGCAGGATAACAGGGGGTCCCGTGGGAGCTTTCTTT	CASRITGGPVGAFF
few	TRBV6-1	-	TRBJ2-2	TGTGCCAGCACCAACGGGAACACCGGGGAGCTGTTTTTT	CASTNGNTGELFF
-	TRBV5-1	-	TRBJ2-1	TGCGCCAGCAGAACGGGACCTCTCGAGCAGTTCTTC	CASRTGPLEQFF
-	TRBV5-1	-	TRBJ2-3	TGCGCCAGCAGCTTCCCATCCGGGACAAGCACAGATACGCAGTATTTT	CASSFPSGTSTDTQYF
-	TRBV4-2	TRBD2	TRBJ2-7	TGTGCCAGCAGCCAAGCCCCTAGCGGTCGGTCCTACGAGCAGTACTTC	CASSQAPSGRSYEQYF
few	TRBV23-1	-	TRBJ2-5	TGCGCCAGCAGTATACCGAAGACTCAAGAGACCCAGTACTTC	CASSIPKTQETQYF
-	TRBV27	-	TRBJ2-5	TGTGCCAGCAGTCCAATCGGTGAGACCCAGTACTTC	CASSPIGETQYF
-	TRBV27	-	TRBJ2-7	TGTGCCAGCAGTTCCTGGTACGAGCAGTACTTC	CASSSWYEQYF
-	TRBV6-5	-	TRBJ1-1	TGTGCCAGCAGTTACGCCTCTGGCAGGGCTGGGACTGAAGCTTTCTTT	CASSYASGRAGTEAFF
-	TRBV5-1	-	TRBJ2-5	TGCGCCAGCAGAGCCGGGTCCCAAGAGACCCAGTACTTC	CASRAGSQETQYF
-	TRBV20-1	-	TRBJ2-5	TGCAGTGCTTTAGCGGAAGAGACCCAGTACTTC	CSALAEETQYF
-	TRBV29-1	TRBD1	TRBJ2-4	TGCAGCGTTGCCCCGGGACAGCAGGGGGCTCTGGACATTCAGTACTTC	CSVAPGQQGALDIQYF
few	TRBV3-1	TRBD1	TRBJ1-1	TGTGCCAGCAGCCATCTCTACAGGGGGAACACTGAAGCTTTCTTT	CASSHLYRGNTEAFF
few	TRBV27	-	TRBJ2-5	TGTGCCAGCAGTTCTACTCTGCGGGGTAGGGAGACCCAGTACTTC	CASSSTLRGRETQYF
few	TRBV12-3/TRBV12-4	-	TRBJ1-5	TGTGCCAGCAGTTTCGAGGGGCATCAGCCCCAGCATTTT	CASSFEGHQPQHF
-	TRBV19	-	TRBJ2-4	TGTGCCAGTAGATTCTACCATGGAGCCAAAAACATTCAGTACTTC	CASRFYHGAKNIQYF
-	TRBV27	-	TRBJ2-7	TGTGCCAGCAGTACCCTGAGAATTGCCTACGAGCAGTACTTC	CASSTLRIAYEQYF
-	TRBV2	TRBD1	TRBJ2-7	TGTGCCAGCAGCCGGACAGGGCCGACCTACGAGCAGTACTTC	CASSRTGPTYEQYF
-	TRBV5-6	TRBD1	TRBJ1-4	TGTGCCAGCAGCTTGCTGACCGGGACAGCGAATGAAAAACTGTTTTTT	CASSLLTGTANEKLFF
few	TRBV6-1	-	TRBJ2-1	TGTGCCAGCAGTGCCGGGGCCTACAATGAGCAGTTCTTC	CASSAGAYNEQFF
few	TRBV2	-	TRBJ2-1	TGTGCCAGCATCGGCCTAGCTGGCTACAATGAGCAGTTCTTC	CASIGLAGYNEQFF
few	TRBV27	-	TRBJ1-1	TGTGCCAGCAGTTTAGAAGCTAGCACTGAAGCTTTCTTT	CASSLEASTEAFF
-	TRBV6-5	-	TRBJ1-1	TGTGCCAGCAGTTACGGGGGCGGTTCCTATTCGGCTGAAGCTTTCTTT	CASSYGGGSYSAEAFF
-	TRBV9	-	TRBJ1-1	TGTGCCAGCAGCGTAGGTTCAGGACGGAAGAACACTGAAGCTTTCTTT	CASSVGSGRKNTEAFF
few	TRBV7-9	-	TRBJ2-1	TGTGCCAGCAGCTTAAGGACTAGGGGGCAGGATGAGCAGTTCTTC	CASSLRTRGQDEQFF
-	TRBV7-9	TRBD2	TRBJ2-1	TGTGCCAGCAGCATCCTAGCGGGAGTTGGCAATGAGCAGTTCTTC	CASSILAGVGNEQFF
few	TRBV11-2	TRBD1	TRBJ2-5	TGTGCCAGCAGCTTAGGGACAGGGCGGGAAGAGACCCAGTACTTC	CASSLGTGREETQYF
few	TRBV2	-	TRBJ2-3	TGTGCCAGCACGGTGGAAGGCGGGAGCACAGATACGCAGTATTTT	CASTVEGGSTDTQYF
few	TRBV5-5	-	TRBJ2-3	TGTGCCAGCAGCTCCGACCCCCTAGCTTATTACGATACGCAGTATTTT	CASSSDPLAYYDTQYF
few	TRBV27	-	TRBJ2-7	TGTGCCAGCAGTTTGCGGCTCCCGGCCTACGAGCAGTACTTC	CASSLRLPAYEQYF
-	TRBV12-3/TRBV12-4	-	TRBJ1-4	TGTGCCAGCAGTTTTTTTGCGAGGAATGAAAAACTGTTTTTT	CASSFFARNEKLFF